One and the same sample provided the 14 T cell receptor beta chains below, sequenced in a study of blood T cell repertoires in COVID-19. Sequenced by immunoSEQ multiplex PCR; TCRdb stores in-frame clones only, minus some. The repertoire holds 410,000 or so clones, with roughly 85% as singletons. Sequenced: peripheral blood. These receptors all stem from a woman aged 25 to 39 with active or convalescent COVID-19.

This clone was counted once. The chain combines TRBV12-3 or TRBV12-4 with TRBJ1-2, with no clear D. V lost 4 bases, J lost 8 bases, and 11 bases lay in between. The CDR3 has 12 amino acids. CDR3 in amino acids: CASSSDGKGYTF. CDR3 sequence (DNA): TGTGCCAGCAGTTCCGACGGGAAAGGCTACACCTTC.

The chain uses TRBV15 and TRBJ1-1, with D uncertain. Trimming left V 1 base short and J 1 base short, with 7 bases between. Germline V gene lookup returns CDR1 LNHNV and CDR2 YYDKDF (reference sequence). The CDR3 runs to 14 residues. The CDR3 loop reads CATSRASPNTEAFF. The CDR3 DNA reads as TGTGCCACCAGCAGAGCGAGCCCGAACACTGAAGCTTTCTTT.

This sequence joins TRBV3-1 (or the pseudogene TRBV3-2) and TRBJ1-5, with D tentatively TRBD1 (5 bases). In germline, CDR1 is LGHDT, CDR2 YNNKEL (reference sequence). The CDR3 has 14 residues. V lost 1 base and J 6 bases, leaving 10 bases between the germline ends. In nucleotides, the CDR3 is TGTGCCAGCAGCCAAGCTCACGGGGGTCAGCCCCAGCATTTT. This encodes CASSQAHGGQPQHF.

This clone was picked up a small number of times. The chain employs TRBV19 and TRBJ1-1; TRBD1 is a possible D gene (5 bases). Looked up from germline, CDR1 is LNHDA and CDR2 is SQIVND (reference sequence). Trimming took 4 bases from V and 5 from J, leaving 11 bases between them. This CDR3 spans 13 amino acids. The CDR3 nucleotides are TGTGCCAGTAGTAAGGCAGGGATGACTGAAGCTTTCTTT. Its translation: CASSKAGMTEAFF.

The gene calls are TRBV30 and TRBJ2-1; TRBD2 might be the D (6 bases). The V and J ends lost 0 bases and 9 bases respectively, with 18 bases between them. The CDR3 length is 15 residues. Germline V gives CDR1 GTSNPN, CDR2 SVGIG (reference sequence). CDR3 in amino acids: CAWSVREDYNPEQFF. Here the CDR3 DNA reads TGTGCCTGGAGTGTACGAGAGGACTATAACCCTGAGCAGTTCTTC.

The V call is TRBV19, the J call TRBJ1-1, with 7 nucleotides matching TRBD1. The CDR3 is made up of 12 amino acids. Germline CDR1 reads LNHDA; CDR2 reads SQIVND (reference sequence). Trimming removed 6 bases from V and 4 bases from J; junction bases left unmatched: 2. This CDR3 reads CASRRQGTEAFF. CDR3 nucleotide sequence: TGTGCCAGTAGGAGACAGGGCACTGAAGCTTTCTTT.

The chain joins TRBV27 to TRBJ1-6; maybe TRBD1 (5 bases). The germline CDR1 and CDR2 sequences are MNHEY and SMNVEV (reference sequence). The V end lost 5 bases, the J end lost 14 bases, and 10 bases lay between the germline ends. This CDR3 has 11 amino acids. The CDR3 sequence: CASSGGGALHF. CDR3 DNA: TGTGCCAGCAGTGGTGGAGGGGCCCTCCACTTT.

The rearrangement uses TRBV7-8 and TRBJ1-1, with a weak D call TRBD1 (6 bases). This CDR3 has 13 amino acids. Between the trimmed V and J ends, which lost 6 bases and 6 bases, there was a span of 14 bases. Germline V lookup: CDR1 SGHVS, CDR2 FQNEAQ. CDR3 sequence: CASSFSEGAEAFF. The CDR3 nucleotides are TGTGCCAGCAGTTTTAGCGAGGGGGCTGAAGCTTTCTTT. The full variable domain, rest sourced from reference TRBV7-8 and TRBJ1-1, is GAGVSQSPRYKVAKRGQDVALRCDPISGHVSLFWYQQALGQGPEFLTYFQNEAQLDKSGLPSDRFFAERPEGSVSTLKIQRTQQEDSAVYLCASSFSEGAEAFFGQGTRLTVV.

The V and J genes are TRBV7-9 and TRBJ2-7; 7 bases are a match to TRBD1. V was pared by 5 bases and J by 4 bases, with 11 bases of the junction left unmatched. This CDR3 is built from 15 residues. Per germline, CDR1 SEHNR and CDR2 FQNEAQ (reference sequence). The CDR3 DNA is TGTGCCAGCAGCCGTCGGGCAGGGGGTTTTTACGAGCAGTACTTC. Protein product: CASSRRAGGFYEQYF.

The sample holds a few counts of this clone. The genes are TRBV3-1 (or the pseudogene TRBV3-2) and TRBJ1-6; 7 positions match TRBD1. The CDR3 sequence is 15 residues long. The germline V gene encodes CDR1 LGHDT and CDR2 YNNKEL (reference sequence). V lost 2 bases and J lost 10; bases outside the gene matches: 8. Here the CDR3 DNA reads TGTGCCAGCAGCCAATTAGGAGGGGGCAGGTCACCCCTCCACTTT. Translation gives CASSQLGGGRSPLHF.

V usage is TRBV19 and J usage is TRBJ1-1, with TRBD1 matching over 8 bases. The V and J ends lost 5 bases and 0 bases, in that order; junction bases with no gene match: 5. Germline lookup yields CDR1 LNHDA and CDR2 SQIVND (reference sequence). CDR3 length equals 15 residues. The CDR3, as DNA: TGTGCCAGTAGTGACCCGGGACAGGTGAACACTGAAGCTTTCTTT. It specifies CASSDPGQVNTEAFF.

The chain carries TRBV11-2 and TRBJ2-5, with 8 bases that match TRBD2. The trim removed 4 bases at V and 5 bases at J, leaving 12 bases unmatched. The CDR3 extends over 16 amino acids. Looked up from germline, CDR1 is SGHAT and CDR2 is FQNNGV. CDR3 sequence: CASSSGGAGALETQYF. The CDR3 bases are TGTGCCAGCAGCTCGGGGGGAGCGGGAGCCCTGGAGACCCAGTACTTC.

The chain has TRBV7-6 and TRBJ1-3; 8 nucleotides align to TRBD1. This CDR3 is built from 15 residues. Germline CDR1 is SGHVS and CDR2 is FNYEAQ. The V and J ends lost 5 bases and 0 bases, in that order; junction bases with no gene match: 3. CDR3 sequence reads: CASSRQGFSGNTIYF. In DNA, the CDR3 is TGTGCCAGCAGCAGACAGGGGTTCTCTGGAAACACCATATATTTT.

The rearrangement joins TRBV5-3 to TRBJ1-1, with 10 bases identical to TRBD1. TRBV5-3 is filed as an ORF, its function uncertain. This CDR3 is 17 amino acids long. V gave up 2 bases and J gave up 2 bases; unmatched junction bases: 9. As DNA, the CDR3 is TGTGCCAGAAGCTTCAGACAGGGGGCGAAGTCAAACACTGAAGCTTTCTTT. Translated, it gives CARSFRQGAKSNTEAFF.